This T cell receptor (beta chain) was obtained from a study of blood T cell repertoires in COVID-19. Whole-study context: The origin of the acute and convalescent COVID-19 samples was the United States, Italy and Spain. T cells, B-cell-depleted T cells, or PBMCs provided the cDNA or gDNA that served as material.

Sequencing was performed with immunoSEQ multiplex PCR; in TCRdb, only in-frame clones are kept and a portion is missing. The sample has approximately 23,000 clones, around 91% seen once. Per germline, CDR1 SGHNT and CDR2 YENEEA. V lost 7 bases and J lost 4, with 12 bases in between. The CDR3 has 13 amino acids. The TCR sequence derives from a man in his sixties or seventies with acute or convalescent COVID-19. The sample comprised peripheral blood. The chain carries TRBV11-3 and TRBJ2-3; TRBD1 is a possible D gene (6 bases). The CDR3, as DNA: TGTGCCAGCAAAAAGACAGGTGCAGATACGCAGTATTTT. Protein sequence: CASKKTGADTQYF. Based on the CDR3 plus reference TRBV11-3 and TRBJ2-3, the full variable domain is EAGVVQSPRYKIIEKKQPVAFWCNPISGHNTLYWYLQNLGQGPELLIRYENEEAVDDSQLPKDRFSAERLKGVDSTLKIQPAELGDSAVYLCASKKTGADTQYFGPGTRLTVL.